Shown below are 25 T cell receptor beta chains from a single sample sequenced in a study of technical replicates of blood from a few donors. The protocol was immunoSEQ multiplex PCR, while the TCRdb copy is restricted to in-frame clones and leaves out a portion. The top ten hold about 0.35% of the sample, which has over 85,000 clones, over 85% seen once. Specimen: T cells isolated from PBMCs. The receptors were gathered from a human donor in good health.

This clone was picked up a small number of times. The chain has TRBV6-5 and TRBJ2-7; D uncertain. Germline V gene data show CDR1 as MNHEY and CDR2 as SVGAGI. Trimming took off 4 bases at V and 0 bases at J, with 7 bases between the two ends. The CDR3 consists of 13 residues. CDR3 amino acids: CASSLTASYEQYF. Written as DNA, the CDR3 is TGTGCCAGCAGTTTAACAGCCTCCTACGAGCAGTACTTC.

Turning to this clone: The junction and the germline gene differ at one end; a read error may be behind it. The chain couples TRBV7-7 to TRBJ2-1; 10 bases align to TRBD2. The germline CDR1 and CDR2 sequences are SSHAT and FNYEAQ (reference sequence). The CDR3 runs 14 residues. The CDR3 region is CASSTSGTGNEQFF. The CDR3 coding sequence is TGTGCTAGCAGCACTAGCGGGACTGGTAATGAGCAGTTCTTC. Full variable domain (missing parts from reference TRBV7-7 and TRBJ2-1): GAGVSQSPRYKVTKRGQDVTLRCDPISSHATLYWYQQALGQGPEFLTYFNYEAQPDKSGLPSDRFSAERPEGSISTLTIQRTEQRDSAMYRCASSTSGTGNEQFFGPGTRLTVL.

The chain has TRBV11-1 and TRBJ2-7, with 9 nucleotides matching TRBD2. The CDR3 consists of 16 residues. The germline gives CDR1 SGHAT, CDR2 FQDESV (reference sequence). Germline trimming cut 5 bases from V and 7 bases from J; bases unmatched to any gene: 15. The CDR3 protein is CASSLNPGLASGEQYF. DNA of the CDR3: TGTGCCAGCAGCCTGAATCCGGGACTAGCTAGTGGGGAGCAGTACTTC.

The rearrangement links TRBV27 to TRBJ2-1, with a tentative D call TRBD2 (6 bases). In germline, CDR1 is MNHEY, CDR2 SMNVEV (reference sequence). The CDR3 has 15 amino acids. The ends were cut back, 3 bases at V and 5 bases at J, with 14 bases in the middle. The CDR3 DNA reads as TGTGCCAGCAGTTTGCGGGGCTGGAACGACAATGAGCAGTTCTTC. Protein sequence: CASSLRGWNDNEQFF.

The chain combines TRBV2 with TRBJ1-5; 7 nucleotides match TRBD1. The V gene end was trimmed by 5 bases and the J gene end by 5 bases; junction bases not matched to a gene: 6. The CDR3 is 14 amino acids. Germline values: CDR1 SNHLY, CDR2 FYNNEI. The DNA of the CDR3 is TGTGCCAGCAGTCCAACAGGGGTGCATCAGCCCCAGCATTTT. As protein: CASSPTGVHQPQHF.

V is TRBV7-2 and J is TRBJ2-7; no firm D call. V was trimmed by 1 base and J by 6 bases, leaving 10 bases between them. Germline V CDR1 and CDR2: SGHTA, FQGNSA. The CDR3 has 13 residues. CDR3 amino acids: CASSLGAWVEQYF. CDR3 bases: TGTGCCAGCAGCTTAGGGGCATGGGTCGAGCAGTACTTC.

The V gene is TRBV18, the J gene TRBJ2-3, with D possibly matching TRBD2 (7 bases). CDR1 and CDR2 (germline): KGHSH, LQKENI. The V end lost 6 bases, the J end lost 2 bases, and 18 bases lay between the germline ends. The CDR3 has 16 residues. As DNA, the CDR3 is TGTGCCAGCTCTCCCCCCGAGGGGGGGAACACAGATACGCAGTATTTT. Its protein product is CASSPPEGGNTDTQYF.

V is TRBV19 and J is TRBJ1-5; D is possibly TRBD1 (5 bases). CDR1 is LNHDA, CDR2 SQIVND, per germline (reference sequence). This CDR3 is 15 amino acids long. The V end lost 6 bases, the J end lost 3 bases, and 15 bases lay between the germline ends. CDR3 DNA: TGTGCCAGTAGGCCTCTAGACAGCCCCAATCAGCCCCAGCATTTT. Encoded protein: CASRPLDSPNQPQHF.

The rearrangement uses TRBV13 and TRBJ2-7, with 9 positions matching TRBD2. The CDR3 has 15 amino acids. Germline V lookup: CDR1 PRHDT, CDR2 FYEKMQ (reference sequence). After removal of 2 bases from V and 4 bases from J, the junction contained 6 bases not matched to a gene. The CDR3 reads CASSLLLAGMYEQYF. As DNA, the CDR3 is TGTGCCAGCAGCTTACTGCTAGCGGGAATGTACGAGCAGTACTTC.

This sequence joins TRBV27 and TRBJ1-4; D gene uncertain. The CDR3 contains 16 residues. Trimming pared 3 bases from V and 4 bases from J, leaving 15 bases between. CDR1 MNHEY and CDR2 SMNVEV come from the germline V gene (reference sequence). The CDR3 DNA sequence: TGTGCCAGCAGTTTTAACTCCTTATCCTATAATGAAAAACTGTTTTTT. Its protein product is CASSFNSLSYNEKLFF.

The gene calls are TRBV10-3 and TRBJ1-2; D perhaps matches TRBD1 (6 bases). V was trimmed by 0 bases and J by 5 bases, leaving 25 bases between them. Looked up from germline, CDR1 is ENHRY and CDR2 is SYGVKD. The CDR3 has 19 residues. CDR3 in DNA: TGTGCCATCAGTGAGTCTATCGGGGACCGGGACAAGGGGGATTATGGCTACACCTTC. It specifies CAISESIGDRDKGDYGYTF.

The chain carries TRBV27 and TRBJ1-1; D is unclear. Trimming left V 7 bases short and J 1 base short, with 10 bases between. The CDR3 totals 13 residues. CDR1 and CDR2 from the germline V gene are MNHEY and SMNVEV (reference sequence). CDR3 amino acids: CASNPSGNTEAFF. CDR3 bases: TGTGCCAGCAACCCTTCGGGGAACACTGAAGCTTTCTTT.

The chain combines TRBV28 with TRBJ2-3, with 10 bases matching TRBD2. This CDR3 has 14 amino acids. Trimming at V came to 10 bases and at J to 4 bases, leaving 8 bases not matched to a gene. The germline gives CDR1 MDHEN, CDR2 SYDVKM. This chain's CDR3 is CATGEAGGPDTQYF. DNA for the CDR3: TGTGCCACTGGAGAAGCGGGAGGGCCAGATACGCAGTATTTT.

The genes are TRBV2 and TRBJ2-5; 10 bases fit TRBD1. The CDR3 length is 12 residues. Germline CDR1 is SNHLY and CDR2 is FYNNEI. The ends lost 6 bases at V and 5 bases at J; junction bases unmatched: 0. The CDR3 sequence: CASRGQGETQYF. CDR3 in DNA: TGTGCCAGCAGGGGACAGGGGGAGACCCAGTACTTC.

This sequence joins TRBV7-2 and TRBJ1-2; D remains unclear. Trimming took 1 base from V and 7 from J, leaving 7 bases between them. Germline V CDR1 and CDR2: SGHTA, FQGNSA. There are 12 residues in the CDR3. The CDR3 region has the DNA TGTGCCAGCAGCTTAGTACTGGTTGGCTACACCTTC. It translates to CASSLVLVGYTF.

This clone was counted between two and nine times. V usage is TRBV10-3 and J usage is TRBJ1-1; D call uncertain. V was shortened by 4 bases and J by 3 bases, with 9 bases between the two germline ends. Germline-derived CDR1 and CDR2 are ENHRY and SYGVKD. The CDR3 is 13 amino acids. For the CDR3, the DNA is TGTGCCATCAGTGGCGCGGGTTACACTGAAGCTTTCTTT. Protein sequence: CAISGAGYTEAFF.

The chain employs TRBV29-1 and TRBJ2-5, with a possible D match to TRBD2 (5 bases). The germline V and J ends were trimmed by 7 bases and 3 bases, with 9 bases remaining between them. The CDR3 totals 11 residues. Germline V lookup: CDR1 SQVTM, CDR2 ANQGSEA. Written as DNA, the CDR3 is TGCAGCGGAGGGATGGAAGAGACCCAGTACTTC. This gives the protein CSGGMEETQYF.

The chain recombines TRBV5-1 with TRBJ2-2; TRBD1 agrees at 8 bases. The CDR3 sequence is 13 residues long. V dropped 7 bases and J dropped 6; count of bases not matched to a gene: 5. Germline V lookup: CDR1 SGHRS, CDR2 YFSETQ. The CDR3 spells CASGKGQAGELFF. CDR3 nucleotides: TGCGCCAGCGGCAAGGGACAGGCCGGGGAGCTGTTTTTT.

The gene calls are TRBV2 and TRBJ1-2; D not resolved. V shed 7 bases and J shed 6 bases, with 9 bases lying between them. Germline-derived CDR1 and CDR2 are SNHLY and FYNNEI. The CDR3 contains 11 residues. In nucleotides, the CDR3 is TGTGCCAGCACATCGGGTCATGGCTACACCTTC. Encoded protein: CASTSGHGYTF.

The rearrangement joins TRBV20-1 to TRBJ2-5, with D hard to call. Germline V gene lookup returns CDR1 DFQATT and CDR2 SNEGSKA (reference sequence). Deletions cut 3 bases from V and 5 bases from J, with 7 bases between. The CDR3 has 11 amino acids. The CDR3 DNA is TGCAGTGCTAGGAGAGTGGAGACCCAGTACTTC. Protein: CSARRVETQYF.

The chain uses TRBV6-5 and TRBJ2-1; 13 positions match TRBD2. Trimming took 4 bases from V and 7 from J; bases not matched to a gene: 4. There are 15 residues in the CDR3. Germline V gene sequence: CDR1 MNHEY, CDR2 SVGAGI. Here the CDR3 reads CASSFSGLAGNEQFF. The CDR3 DNA follows: TGTGCCAGCAGTTTTTCGGGACTAGCGGGAAATGAGCAGTTCTTC.

The J gene is TRBJ2-1, the V gene TRBV5-6; 13 positions agree with TRBD2. The CDR3 contains 16 residues. Germline V gives CDR1 SGHDT, CDR2 YYEEEE. The V and J ends lost 2 bases and 9 bases, in that order; junction bases with no gene match: 8. The CDR3 loop is CASSFGLAGVFGEQFF. CDR3 in DNA: TGTGCCAGCAGCTTCGGACTAGCGGGAGTGTTTGGTGAGCAGTTCTTC.

This chain connects TRBV30 to TRBJ2-7; 11 bases are a match to TRBD1. Trimming cost V 5 bases and J 5 bases; bases outside gene matches: 8. The germline V gene has CDR1 GTSNPN and CDR2 SVGIG (reference sequence). This CDR3 spans 14 amino acids. The CDR3: CAWAGQGAFHEQYF. CDR3 nucleotide sequence: TGTGCCTGGGCCGGACAGGGGGCTTTTCACGAGCAGTACTTC. Filled out from reference TRBV30 and TRBJ2-7, the complete variable domain reads SQTIHQWPATLVQPVGSPLSLECTVEGTSNPNLYWYRQAAGRGLQLLFYSVGIGQISSEVPQNLSASRPQDRQFILSSKKLLLSDSGFYLCAWAGQGAFHEQYFGPGTRLTVT.

This rearrangement joins TRBV5-1 to TRBJ2-7; TRBD1 matches 7 bases. There are 15 residues in the CDR3. Germline V gives CDR1 SGHRS, CDR2 YFSETQ. The ends lost 5 bases at V and 3 bases at J; junction bases unmatched: 11. CDR3 DNA sequence: TGCGCCAGCAGTTTCGTAGACAGGGATAACTACGAGCAGTACTTC. It yields the protein CASSFVDRDNYEQYF.

V usage is TRBV19 and J usage is TRBJ2-2, with a tentative D call TRBD1 (5 bases). Germline loops: CDR1 LNHDA, CDR2 SQIVND (reference sequence). This CDR3 spans 13 amino acids. V lost 5 bases to trimming and J lost 4 bases, with 8 bases between them. The CDR3 sequence is CASSPTVTGELFF. CDR3 nucleotide sequence: TGTGCCAGTAGTCCGACAGTCACCGGGGAGCTGTTTTTT.